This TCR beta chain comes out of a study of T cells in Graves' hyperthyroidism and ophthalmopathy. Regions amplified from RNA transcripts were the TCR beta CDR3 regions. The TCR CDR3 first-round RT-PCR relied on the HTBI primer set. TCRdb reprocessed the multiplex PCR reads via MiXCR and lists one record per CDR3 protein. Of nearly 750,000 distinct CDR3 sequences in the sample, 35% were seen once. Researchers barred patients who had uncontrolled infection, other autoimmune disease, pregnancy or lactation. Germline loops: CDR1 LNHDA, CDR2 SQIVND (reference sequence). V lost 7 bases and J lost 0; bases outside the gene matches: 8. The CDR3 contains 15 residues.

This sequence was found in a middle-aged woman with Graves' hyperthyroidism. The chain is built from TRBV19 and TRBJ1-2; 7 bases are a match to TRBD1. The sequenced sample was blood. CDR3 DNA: TGTGCCAGTAAGGGCGGGACAGCCGCTAACTATGGCTACACCTTC. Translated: CASKGGTAANYGYTF.